This TCR beta chain was sequenced during a study of spatial heterogeneity in lung cancer. Looking at the study overall: Raw-read counts averaged over ten per unique TCR and UMI combination.

The CDR3 covers 15 residues. The V gene's germline CDR1 is SEHNR and CDR2 FQNEAQ (reference sequence). The V and J ends lost 3 bases and 4 bases, in that order; junction bases with no gene match: 7. Carried by each TCR cDNA molecule was a unique molecular identifier. MiXCR, applied by TCRdb to the 5' RACE reads, yields one record per CDR3 protein. The table records around 63,000 distinct CDR3 sequences, about 6.6% of them present only once. Many counts were recorded for this clonotype. Time point defined: sample taken at primary tumor resection. The donor population consisted of approximately 70 patients with untreated, early-stage non-small cell lung cancer. Frozen PBMC, nontumor lung or tumor provided whole RNA, which was sequenced unsorted.

The sample here was PBMCs, taken at surgery. The clonotype originates from a female donor with early-stage non-small cell lung cancer. The chain carries TRBV7-9 and TRBJ2-3, with 7 bases aligning to TRBD1. CDR3 nucleotide sequence: TGTGCCAGCAGCTTTACAGGGGCACTGTCAGATACGCAGTATTTT. This translates into CASSFTGALSDTQYF.